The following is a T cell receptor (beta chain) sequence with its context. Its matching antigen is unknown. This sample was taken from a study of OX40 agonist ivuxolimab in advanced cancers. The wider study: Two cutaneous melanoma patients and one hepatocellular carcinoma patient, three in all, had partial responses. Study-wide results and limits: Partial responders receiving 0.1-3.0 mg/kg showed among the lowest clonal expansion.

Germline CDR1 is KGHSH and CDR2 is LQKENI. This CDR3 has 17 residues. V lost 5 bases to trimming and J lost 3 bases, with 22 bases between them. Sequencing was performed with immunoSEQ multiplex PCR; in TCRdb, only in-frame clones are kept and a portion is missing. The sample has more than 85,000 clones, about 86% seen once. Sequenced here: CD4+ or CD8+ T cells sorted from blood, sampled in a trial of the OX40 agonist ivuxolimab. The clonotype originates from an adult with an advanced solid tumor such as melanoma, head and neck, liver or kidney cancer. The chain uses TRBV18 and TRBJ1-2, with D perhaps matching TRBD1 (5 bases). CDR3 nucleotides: TGTGCCAGCTCATCTCTCGGGACTCCAAAGCCGCACTATGGCTACACCTTC. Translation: CASSSLGTPKPHYGYTF. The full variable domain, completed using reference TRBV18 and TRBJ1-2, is NAGVMQNPRHLVRRRGQEARLRCSPMKGHSHVYWYRQLPEEGLKFMVYLQKENIIDESGMPKERFSAEFPKEGPSILRIQQVVRGDSAAYFCASSSLGTPKPHYGYTFGSGTRLTVV.